This TCR beta chain was profiled in a study of blood T cell repertoires in COVID-19. About the research overall: The United States, Italy and Spain supplied acute and convalescent COVID-19 samples. T cells, B-cell-depleted T cells, or PBMCs supplied cDNA or gDNA.

The Seattle patients, enrolled during active infection, were followed longitudinally. CDR1 and CDR2 (germline): LGHNA, YNFKEQ. V shed 3 bases, J shed 3 bases, and the junction held 1 base outside the gene matches. The CDR3 is 15 amino acids. Repertoires were generated with immunoSEQ multiplex PCR, while TCRdb's copy carries only in-frame clones and drops some. Of 250,000 to 300,000 clones listed, about 86% are singletons. The TCR comes from a woman in her 30s with COVID-19, enrolled during active disease. The chain uses TRBV4-2 and TRBJ2-3, with 12 positions matching TRBD2. Sequencing was performed on peripheral blood. The CDR3 loop reads CASSHGLAGTDTQYF. In DNA, the CDR3 is TGTGCCAGCAGCCATGGACTAGCGGGGACAGATACGCAGTATTTT.